The rows below give T cell receptor beta chains drawn from one sample of a study of shared clonotypes between healthy human individuals. Some clones are missing from TCRdb's copy, which holds only in-frame ones; the method was immunoSEQ multiplex PCR. The table has over 2 million clones, just under 95% seen once. The sample was naive CD8+ T cells sorted from blood. These receptors all stem from a man between 18 and 29 years old in good health. CDR3s include the opening cysteine and the closing phenylalanine or tryptophan. The order of the fields is V gene, J gene, D gene, clone size, CDR3 DNA, CDR3 protein. D genes are given only for firm matches. Clone size is stated in some rows and not others, as once, few, many or a class when expanded.

TRBV7-6	TRBJ1-3	-	-	TGTGCCAGCAGCTTGACACCTAGCTCTGGAAACACCATATATTTT	CASSLTPSSGNTIYF
TRBV28	TRBJ1-1	-	-	TGTGCCAGCAGGAGACGTGCCTCGAACACTGAAGCTTTCTTT	CASRRRASNTEAFF
TRBV10-2	TRBJ1-2	-	-	TGCGCCAGCAGTGAATCACTTCCCCTCTATTATGGCTACACCTTC	CASSESLPLYYGYTF
TRBV9	TRBJ2-1	-	-	TGTGCCAGCAGCGTAGATAGGGCAGGACTTTACAATGAGCAGTTCTTC	CASSVDRAGLYNEQFF
TRBV19	TRBJ2-7	TRBD1	-	TGTGCCAGTAGGTTCCGGGACAGCCGTTCACACTCCTACGAGCAGTACTTC	CASRFRDSRSHSYEQYF
TRBV2	TRBJ1-4	-	-	TGTGCCTCCAAGGGCTCGGGGGCAACTAATGAAAAACTGTTTTTT	CASKGSGATNEKLFF
TRBV5-4	TRBJ2-7	TRBD2	-	TGTGCCAGCAGCTTAAGACTAGCGGGGGCCTACGAGCAGTACTTC	CASSLRLAGAYEQYF
TRBV10-3	TRBJ2-7	-	-	TGTGCCATCAGTGAGTGGGCGGGGGCAGTGTCCTACGAGCAGTACTTC	CAISEWAGAVSYEQYF
TRBV25-1	TRBJ2-3	TRBD1	-	TGTGCCAGCAGGGACAGGGTCTTCGCAGATACGCAGTATTTT	CASRDRVFADTQYF
TRBV2	TRBJ2-1	-	-	TGTGCCAGCATCCAGTCAGAGAGCTCCTACAATGAGCAGTTCTTC	CASIQSESSYNEQFF
TRBV7-8	TRBJ2-7	-	-	TGTGCCAGCAGCTGGGAACCCGGCTACGAGCAGTACTTC	CASSWEPGYEQYF
TRBV5-4	TRBJ1-2	-	-	TGTGCCAGCAGCCCCTGGGACACTGATTATGGCTACACCTTC	CASSPWDTDYGYTF
TRBV9	TRBJ2-7	TRBD2	-	TGTGCCAGCTCCCTGGGCGGGGGGGCCTACGAGCAGTACTTC	CASSLGGGAYEQYF
TRBV27	TRBJ2-7	-	-	TGTGCCAGCGCGGTAGAGCCCTCCTCCTACGAGCAGTACTTC	CASAVEPSSYEQYF
TRBV19	TRBJ2-1	TRBD1	-	TGTGCCAGTAGTATAACCGGGACAGCCTACAATGAGCAGTTCTTC	CASSITGTAYNEQFF
TRBV5-1	TRBJ2-1	TRBD1	-	TGCGCCAGCAGCCTCGGACAGGGATTATACAATGAGCAGTTCTTC	CASSLGQGLYNEQFF
TRBV4-3	TRBJ2-7	-	-	TGCGCCAGCAGCCAGGCGGGGTCCCACGAGCAGTACTTC	CASSQAGSHEQYF
TRBV4-1	TRBJ2-7	-	-	TGCGCCAGCAGCCAAGACTATGACTACCCTTTTTACGAGCAGTACTTC	CASSQDYDYPFYEQYF
TRBV19	TRBJ2-7	-	once	TGTGCCAGTAGTATGACCGGGTACGAGCAGTACTTC	CASSMTGYEQYF
TRBV2	TRBJ1-2	-	-	TGTGCCAGCAGTGGGAGGGCAGGGACTAACTATGGCTACACCTTC	CASSGRAGTNYGYTF
TRBV27	TRBJ2-3	TRBD1	-	TGTGCCAGCAGTCCTGGACAGGGTTGGGCAGATACGCAGTATTTT	CASSPGQGWADTQYF
TRBV7-6	TRBJ2-7	TRBD2	-	TGTGCCAGCAGCTTAGCCTCGGCGGGAGGCGGCGAGCAGTACTTC	CASSLASAGGGEQYF
TRBV12-2	TRBJ2-2	-	-	TGTGCAAGTCGCTTAGGGGAGGAAAGTTGGGGAGAAAACACCGGGGAGCTGTTTTTT	CASRLGEESWGENTGELFF
TRBV4-1	TRBJ2-1	-	-	TGCGCCAGCAGCCATCCCGGCGCAGGGAGCTACAATGAGCAGTTCTTC	CASSHPGAGSYNEQFF
TRBV10-2	TRBJ2-1	-	-	TGCGCCAGCAGTGACCCGGACGGTTCCGCTTACAATGAGCAGTTCTTC	CASSDPDGSAYNEQFF
TRBV5-6	TRBJ1-1	-	once	TGTGCCAGCAGCTTGGGGGTCAGGGGCCTGAACACTGAAGCTTTCTTT	CASSLGVRGLNTEAFF